The clone carrying this T cell receptor (beta chain) was seen ten or more times. Its antigen is unidentified. This record comes from a study of T cell repertoires in cytomegalovirus infection. Study overall: An indication of both CMV infection and matching HLA type came from public TCR beta signatures.

The CDR3 consists of 16 residues. In germline, CDR1 is SGHAT, CDR2 FQNNGV. V gave up 5 bases and J gave up 4 bases, with 20 bases separating them. Study-wide results and caveats: HLA-C-restricted CMV clonotypes gave the most frequent clonotype in two of eight donors.

TCRdb reprocessed the reads via MiXCR and lists one record per CDR3 protein. This table has approximately 490,000 distinct CDR3 sequences, over 9% appearing once. This clonotype originated in a human donor in good health (CMV status not recorded). Some clones in this sample may be carry-over from other donors' samples. The sample consisted of PBMCs. The chain couples TRBV11-2 to TRBJ2-5; D is perhaps TRBD1 or TRBD2 (5 bases each). The CDR3 reads CASSPMNFQGRETQYF. CDR3 coding DNA: TGTGCCAGCAGCCCAATGAATTTTCAGGGACGAGAGACCCAGTACTTC.